This T cell receptor (beta chain) originates from a study of T cell responses to AZD1222 COVID-19 vaccine. Produced via immunoSEQ multiplex PCR; TCRdb's table is partial and in-frame only. The sample records about 120,000 clones, just over 85% being singletons. The sample in question was peripheral blood, obtained on day 0 of MenACWY control vaccination. This TCR was sampled from an adult in good health.

The DNA of the CDR3 is TGTGCCAGCGGCCGGGACCCCTACGAGCAGTACTTC. Encoded protein: CASGRDPYEQYF. V usage is TRBV5-4 and J usage is TRBJ2-7, with D perhaps matching TRBD1 or TRBD2 (5 bases each). Trimming stripped 7 bases from V and 2 bases from J, with 10 bases between. Germline lookup yields CDR1 SGHNT and CDR2 YYREEE (reference sequence). CDR3 length equals 12 residues.